The 2 T cell receptor beta chains in this list originate from one sample, sequenced in a study of beta chain features in type 1 diabetes. All of the isolated RNA was reverse transcribed, so expressed TCRB transcripts were sequenced. Produced via immunoSEQ multiplex PCR; TCRdb's table is partial and in-frame only. Of 900,000 or so clones listed, 15% to 20% are singletons. Sequencing used naive CD4+ T cells from blood. The receptors were sampled from a woman aged 18-30 years in good health.

There are a few counts of this clone. The chain employs TRBV19 and TRBJ1-1; maybe TRBD1 (5 bases). The V end was cut by 4 bases, the J end by 3 bases, with 9 bases between. Germline V gene lookup returns CDR1 LNHDA and CDR2 SQIVND (reference sequence). This CDR3 spans 13 amino acids. CDR3 DNA: TGTGCCAGTAGTACAGACAGAGACACTGAAGCTTTCTTT. Encoded protein: CASSTDRDTEAFF.

The chain employs TRBV20-1 and TRBJ2-7, with a weak D call TRBD2 (5 bases). Germline V lookup: CDR1 DFQATT, CDR2 SNEGSKA (reference sequence). The CDR3 runs 11 residues. The CDR3 loop reads CSVPGTYEQYF. Written as DNA, the CDR3 is TGCAGCGTTCCCGGGACCTACGAGCAGTACTTC.